Listed below are T cell receptor beta chains from one sample, sequenced in a study of cytomegalovirus exposure and HLA in healthy donors. Repertoires were generated with immunoSEQ multiplex PCR, while TCRdb's copy carries only in-frame clones and drops some. The data contain 130,000 or so clones, over 8.5% of them singletons. Sequenced sample: PBMCs. The source is a woman aged 40 to 49 in good health and CMV-seropositive. Each CDR3 is given with its conserved first and last residue. The D gene is left open where the match is weak. A clone size is listed for some rows: how often the clone was seen (once, few, many), or a class if it is expanded.

TRBJ2-3 . TRBV30 TRBD2 CAWSVGLAGSTDTQYF TGTGCCTGGAGTGTGGGACTAGCGGGGAGCACAGATACGCAGTATTTT
TRBJ2-7 . TRBV6-6 TRBD2 CASSYSASGGGYEQYF TGTGCCAGCAGTTACTCGGCTAGCGGGGGTGGGTACGAGCAGTACTTC
TRBJ1-4 . TRBV5-4 . CASRPFGGGRELFF TGTGCCAGCAGACCCTTCGGGGGGGGAAGGGAACTGTTTTTT
TRBJ2-7 few TRBV6-1 TRBD2 CASSETSGASYEQYF TGTGCCAGCAGTGAAACTAGCGGGGCCTCCTACGAGCAGTACTTC
TRBJ1-5 few TRBV6-1 TRBD1 CASIIDRVSNQPQHF TGTGCCAGCATCATAGACAGGGTGTCCAATCAGCCCCAGCATTTT
TRBJ2-7 few TRBV5-1 . CASSKYRASYEQYF TGCGCCAGCAGCAAATACAGGGCCTCCTACGAGCAGTACTTC
TRBJ2-7 . TRBV30 . CAWRGLAGPREQYF TGTGCCTGGAGGGGCCTGGCGGGCCCGCGCGAGCAGTACTTC
TRBJ2-7 . TRBV6-5 . CASSYGHSYEQYF TGTGCCAGCAGTTATGGGCACTCCTACGAGCAGTACTTC
TRBJ1-2 . TRBV7-9 . CASSLEVAVLYGYTF TGTGCCAGCAGCTTAGAGGTCGCGGTTTTATATGGCTACACCTTC
TRBJ2-2 . TRBV28 TRBD1 CASSPWTGGGGELFF TGTGCCAGCAGTCCCTGGACAGGAGGCGGCGGGGAGCTGTTTTTT
TRBJ1-4 few TRBV6-6 TRBD1 CASSKIDRARNEKLFF TGTGCCAGCAGCAAGATAGACAGGGCCCGAAATGAAAAACTGTTTTTT
TRBJ2-7 few TRBV4-1 . CASSQDQGQFYEQYF TGCGCCAGCAGCCAAGATCAGGGCCAGTTCTACGAGCAGTACTTC
TRBJ2-4 few TRBV13 . CASSPTGQPLAKNIQYF TGTGCCAGCAGCCCCACTGGACAGCCTCTAGCCAAAAACATTCAGTACTTC
TRBJ2-5 few TRBV6-7 . CATAGDCEETQYF TGTGCCACGGCCGGGGACTGCGAAGAGACCCAGTACTTC
TRBJ2-1 . TRBV12-5 TRBD2 CASGSGLAGGYEQFF TGTGCTAGTGGTTCAGGACTAGCGGGGGGTTATGAGCAGTTCTTC
TRBJ2-1 few TRBV7-8 . CASSLRRPEQFF TGTGCCAGCAGCTTGAGGAGGCCCGAGCAGTTCTTC
TRBJ1-1 . TRBV2 . CASRRWQGTEAFF TGTGCCAGCCGACGGTGGCAGGGGACTGAAGCTTTCTTT
TRBJ1-5 few TRBV19 TRBD1 CASSSIQGQNQPQHF TGTGCCAGTAGTTCCATACAGGGACAGAATCAGCCCCAGCATTTT
TRBJ2-7 . TRBV28 TRBD2 CASSTGLAGGPDEQYF TGTGCCAGCAGTACGGGACTAGCGGGGGGGCCGGACGAGCAGTACTTC
TRBJ1-2 . TRBV7-9 . CASSLGSGDGYTF TGTGCCAGCAGCTTAGGATCAGGGGATGGCTACACCTTC
TRBJ1-5 few TRBV5-6 . CASSLGSYSNQPQHF TGTGCCAGCAGCTTGGGGAGCTATAGCAATCAGCCCCAGCATTTT
TRBJ2-2 few TRBV27 TRBD1 CASSLNRGNAGELFF TGTGCCAGCAGTTTGAACAGGGGGAATGCCGGGGAGCTGTTTTTT
TRBJ2-1 few TRBV19 . CASSSWGGRIHEQFF TGTGCCAGTAGTTCGTGGGGGGGGCGTATCCATGAGCAGTTCTTC
TRBJ2-1 few TRBV27 TRBD1 CASSLRLRGQGGNEQFF TGTGCCAGCAGTTTAAGGCTCAGGGGACAGGGAGGCAATGAGCAGTTCTTC
TRBJ2-1 . TRBV5-6 TRBD2 CASSSYSGGGNEQFF TGTGCCAGCAGCTCCTATAGCGGGGGGGGGAATGAGCAGTTCTTC
TRBJ2-7 . TRBV11-2 . CASSKPGLGSYEQYF TGTGCCAGCAGCAAACCGGGACTGGGGTCCTACGAGCAGTACTTC
TRBJ1-1 few TRBV7-9 TRBD1 CASSFYGQGTEAFF TGTGCCAGCAGCTTTTATGGACAGGGCACTGAAGCTTTCTTT
TRBJ2-1 . TRBV9 TRBD1 CASSTPTGGSYNEQFF TGTGCCAGCAGCACGCCGACAGGGGGCTCCTACAATGAGCAGTTCTTC
TRBJ1-2 . TRBV27 . CASSSGYGYTF TGTGCCAGCAGTTCAGGCTATGGCTACACCTTC
TRBJ2-2 . TRBV7-3 TRBD2 CASSLDSGGANTGELFF TGTGCCAGCAGCTTAGACAGCGGGGGGGCTAACACCGGGGAGCTGTTTTTT
TRBJ2-3 . TRBV7-3 . CASSLYGRGTDTQYF TGTGCCAGCAGCTTATATGGGCGGGGCACAGATACGCAGTATTTT
TRBJ2-5 . TRBV30 . CAWSAGWRETQYF TGTGCCTGGAGTGCGGGGTGGAGAGAGACCCAGTACTTC
TRBJ2-1 . TRBV6-5 TRBD2 CASRQAGGPYNEQFF TGTGCCAGCAGACAAGCGGGGGGGCCCTACAATGAGCAGTTCTTC
TRBJ2-7 few TRBV6-6 . CASSPGTHPGEQYF TGTGCCAGCAGCCCCGGGACTCACCCAGGCGAGCAGTACTTC
TRBJ2-5 few TRBV7-9 TRBD1 CASSLGQGPAIKYF TGTGCCAGCAGCTTAGGACAGGGGCCGGCAATTAAGTACTTC
TRBJ1-1 few TRBV9 . CASSPLNTEAFF TGTGCCAGCAGTCCCTTGAACACTGAAGCTTTCTTT
TRBJ1-2 . TRBV4-1 . CASSQGVDYGYTF TGCGCCAGCAGCCAAGGCGTCGACTATGGCTACACCTTC
TRBJ1-2 few TRBV11-2 . CASSFTGITNYGYTF TGTGCCAGCAGCTTCACAGGGATCACTAACTATGGCTACACCTTC
TRBJ1-5 few TRBV7-2 TRBD1 CASSLEQGAIQPQHF TGTGCCAGCAGCTTGGAACAGGGGGCTATTCAGCCCCAGCATTTT
TRBJ1-6 . TRBV27 TRBD1 CATGTVGGENSPLHF TGTGCCACAGGGACAGTCGGGGGAGAGAATTCACCCCTCCACTTT
TRBJ2-1 . TRBV29-1 . CSVTDFEQFF TGCAGCGTGACAGATTTTGAGCAGTTCTTC
TRBJ1-2 few TRBV19 . CASSPQIGWGVSYGYTF TGTGCCAGTAGTCCCCAAATAGGATGGGGGGTTAGCTATGGCTACACCTTC
TRBJ1-1 . TRBV7-6 TRBD1 CASSPGQGAFTEAFF TGTGCCAGCAGCCCGGGACAGGGGGCTTTTACTGAAGCTTTCTTT
TRBJ2-2 . TRBV6-5 TRBD1 CASSRQGGNTGELFF TGTGCCAGCAGTCGACAGGGGGGGAACACCGGGGAGCTGTTTTTT
TRBJ2-1 . TRBV6-4 TRBD2 CASSTSSGGANEQFF TGTGCCAGCAGTACATCTAGCGGGGGGGCCAATGAGCAGTTCTTC
TRBJ1-1 . TRBV11-2 TRBD1 CASSPGGAEAFF TGTGCCAGCAGCCCAGGGGGCGCTGAAGCTTTCTTT